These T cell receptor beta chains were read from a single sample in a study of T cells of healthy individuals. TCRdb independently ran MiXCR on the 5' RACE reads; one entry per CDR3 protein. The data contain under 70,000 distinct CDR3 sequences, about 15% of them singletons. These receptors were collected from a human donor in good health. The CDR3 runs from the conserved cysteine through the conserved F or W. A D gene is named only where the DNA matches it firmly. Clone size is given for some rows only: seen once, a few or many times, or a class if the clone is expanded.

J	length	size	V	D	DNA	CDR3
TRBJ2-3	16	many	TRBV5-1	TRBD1	TGCGCCAGCAGCGCCGAGGGACAGCCTATGACAGATACGCAGTATTTT	CASSAEGQPMTDTQYF
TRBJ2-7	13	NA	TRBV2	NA	TGTGCCAGCGAGAGGGAGGAGGCCTACGAGCAGTACTTC	CASEREEAYEQYF
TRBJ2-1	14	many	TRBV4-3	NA	TGCGCCAGCAGCCCTTCATGGAGCTACAATGAGCAGTTCTTC	CASSPSWSYNEQFF
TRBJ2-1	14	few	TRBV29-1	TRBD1	TGCAGCGCCCAGACAGGGGGAGGGTACAATGAGCAGTTCTTC	CSAQTGGGYNEQFF
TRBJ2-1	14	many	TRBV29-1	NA	TGCAGCGTTGAATCCGGGGGCGGCTACAATGAGCAGTTCTTC	CSVESGGGYNEQFF
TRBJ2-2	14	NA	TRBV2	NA	TGTGCCAGCATGACAATTTCGAACACCGGGGAGCTGTTTTTT	CASMTISNTGELFF
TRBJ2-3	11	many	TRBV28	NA	TGTGCCAGCACTAGCACAGATACGCAGTATTTT	CASTSTDTQYF
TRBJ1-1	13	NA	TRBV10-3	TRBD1	TGTGCCATCAGTTATACAGGGGTCACTGAAGCTTTCTTT	CAISYTGVTEAFF
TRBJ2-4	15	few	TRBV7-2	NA	TGTGCCAGCAGCTTAGCTCCGGGGGCCAAAAACATTCAGTACTTC	CASSLAPGAKNIQYF
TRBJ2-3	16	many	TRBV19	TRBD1	TGTGCCAGTAGTATACCCGGGACAGGGGGCGCGAATACGCAGTATTTT	CASSIPGTGGANTQYF
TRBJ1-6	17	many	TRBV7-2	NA	TGTGCCAGCAGCTTGGGAGGGGTTGAGGTGTATAATTCACCCCTCCACTTT	CASSLGGVEVYNSPLHF
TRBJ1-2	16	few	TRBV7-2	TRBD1	TGTGCCAGCAGCTTAGATAACAGGGGGCGAGGTAAAGGCTACACCTTC	CASSLDNRGRGKGYTF
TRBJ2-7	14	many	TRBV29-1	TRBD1	TGCAGCGTGAATACCCGGACAGGGCCCTACGAGCAGTACTTC	CSVNTRTGPYEQYF
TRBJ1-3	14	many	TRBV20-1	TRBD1	TGCAGTGCTAGAGAACTGACAGGGAGAAACACCATATATTTT	CSARELTGRNTIYF
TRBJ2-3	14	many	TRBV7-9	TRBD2	TGTGCCAGCAGCTCCAGCGGGGAGGCAGATACGCAGTATTTT	CASSSSGEADTQYF
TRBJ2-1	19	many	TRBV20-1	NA	TGCAGTGCTAGAGGGCTTAGGGCGGCCGGAGGAAGGTCCTACAATGAGCAGTTCTTC	CSARGLRAAGGRSYNEQFF
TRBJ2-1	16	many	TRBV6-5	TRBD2	TGTGCCAGCAGTTACTTAGCGGGAGTGGGCTACAATGAGCAGTTCTTC	CASSYLAGVGYNEQFF
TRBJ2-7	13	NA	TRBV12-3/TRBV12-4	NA	TGTGCCAGCAGCTTGCGGGGGCTCGGCGAGCAGTACTTC	CASSLRGLGEQYF
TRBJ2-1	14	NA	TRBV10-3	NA	TGTGCCATCAAAGGCGGGCCCTCCTACAATGAGCAGTTCTTC	CAIKGGPSYNEQFF
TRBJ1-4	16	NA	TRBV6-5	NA	TGTGCCAGCAGTTACTCGAGAACAGTGACTAATGAAAAACTGTTTTTT	CASSYSRTVTNEKLFF
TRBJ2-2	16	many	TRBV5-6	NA	TGTGCCAGCAGCTTGCGAGCGGCGGGGAACACCGGGGAGCTGTTTTTT	CASSLRAAGNTGELFF
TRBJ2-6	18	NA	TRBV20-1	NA	TGCAGTGCTACCGTGGTACAGGGCTACTACTCTGGGGCCAACGTCCTGACTTTC	CSATVVQGYYSGANVLTF
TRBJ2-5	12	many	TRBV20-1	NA	TGCAGTGCTCGGACAGTCCAAGAGACCCAGTACTTC	CSARTVQETQYF
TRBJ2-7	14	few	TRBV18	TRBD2	TGTGCCAGCTCACCGGGACTAGCGGCCAACGAGCAGTACTTC	CASSPGLAANEQYF
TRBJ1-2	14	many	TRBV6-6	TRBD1	TGTGCCAGCCACCTTCAACGGGACAGGGAAGGCTACACCTTC	CASHLQRDREGYTF
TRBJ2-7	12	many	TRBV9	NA	TGTGCCAGCAGCACTCGTCCCTACGAGCAGTACTTC	CASSTRPYEQYF
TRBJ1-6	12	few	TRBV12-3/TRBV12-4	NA	TGTGCCAGCAGTAACAGGGAATCACCCCTCCACTTT	CASSNRESPLHF
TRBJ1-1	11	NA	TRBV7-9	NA	TGTGCCAGCCCCCTTGCGGCTGAAGCTTTCTTT	CASPLAAEAFF
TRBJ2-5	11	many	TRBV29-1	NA	TGCAGCGTTGCTGAGGGAGAGACCCAGTACTTC	CSVAEGETQYF
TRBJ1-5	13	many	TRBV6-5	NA	TGTGCCAACAAACGGAAGGGACGCCAGCCCCAGCATTTT	CANKRKGRQPQHF
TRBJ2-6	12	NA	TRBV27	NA	TGTGCCACGACCTCTGGGGCCAACGTCCTGACTTTC	CATTSGANVLTF
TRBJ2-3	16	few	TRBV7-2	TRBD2	TGTGCCAGCAGCTTAGCGTCGACTAGCGGTACAGATACGCAGTATTTT	CASSLASTSGTDTQYF
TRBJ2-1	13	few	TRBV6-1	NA	TGTGCCAGCAGTGATCACCTTGGGGATGAGCAGTTCTTC	CASSDHLGDEQFF
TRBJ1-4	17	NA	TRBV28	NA	TGTGCCAGCAGTATCTACTATCGAGCGGAGGCTAATGAAAAACTGTTTTTT	CASSIYYRAEANEKLFF
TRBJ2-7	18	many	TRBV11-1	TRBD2	TGTGCCAGCAGCTTCTATGTTAGCGGGGGGCCTAGAACCTACGAGCAGTACTTC	CASSFYVSGGPRTYEQYF
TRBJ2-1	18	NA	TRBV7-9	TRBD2	TGTGCCAGCAGCTTAGCGTCTAGCGGGGGTCCATCCTACAATGAGCAGTTCTTC	CASSLASSGGPSYNEQFF
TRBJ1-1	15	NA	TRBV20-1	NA	TGCAGTGCTGGAGGGTGGGAGGGAGCTAACACTGAAGCTTTCTTT	CSAGGWEGANTEAFF
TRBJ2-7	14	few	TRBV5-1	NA	TGCGCCAGCAGCCATAAACAGGGACGGAACGAGCAGTACTTC	CASSHKQGRNEQYF
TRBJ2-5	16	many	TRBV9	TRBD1	TGTGCCAGCAGCGTAGCTCCCCTTGACAGGGGCGAGACCCAGTACTTC	CASSVAPLDRGETQYF
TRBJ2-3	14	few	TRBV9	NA	TGTGCCAGCAGCGTCTCAGGTAAAACAGATACGCAGTATTTT	CASSVSGKTDTQYF
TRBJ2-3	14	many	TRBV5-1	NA	TGCGCCAGCAGCTTGTGGGGGAGCACAGATACGCAGTATTTT	CASSLWGSTDTQYF
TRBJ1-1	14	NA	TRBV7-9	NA	TGTGCCAGCAGCTTCGCAGAGATGAACACTGAAGCTTTCTTT	CASSFAEMNTEAFF
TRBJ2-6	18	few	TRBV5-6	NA	TGTGCCAGCAGCAGAACAGGACTGTCCCTCTCTGGGGCCAACGTCCTGACTTTC	CASSRTGLSLSGANVLTF
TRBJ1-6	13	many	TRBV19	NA	TGTGCCAGTAGCCGAATGGCTAATTCACCCCTCCACTTT	CASSRMANSPLHF
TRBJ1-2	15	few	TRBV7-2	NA	TGTGCCAGCACCTTATCTACAGAGACTAACTATGGCTACACCTTC	CASTLSTETNYGYTF
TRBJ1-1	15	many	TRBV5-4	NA	TGTGCCAGCAGCTTGAGTCCGGGTTGGGGCACTGAAGCTTTCTTT	CASSLSPGWGTEAFF
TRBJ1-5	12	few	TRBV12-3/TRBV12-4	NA	TGTGCCAGCAGTTTTGTAGGGGGGCCCCAGCATTTT	CASSFVGGPQHF
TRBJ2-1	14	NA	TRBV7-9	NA	TGTGCCAGCAGCTTAGCGGACTCCTACAATGAGCAGTTCTTC	CASSLADSYNEQFF
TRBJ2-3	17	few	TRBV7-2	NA	TGTGCCAGCAGCTTAGCAGGTTCTGGGATTGGAGGCGATACGCAGTATTTT	CASSLAGSGIGGDTQYF
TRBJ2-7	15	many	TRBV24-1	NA	TGTGCCACCAGTGATCGACAGCCACATACCTACGAGCAGTACTTC	CATSDRQPHTYEQYF
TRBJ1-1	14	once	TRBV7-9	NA	TGTGCCAGCAGCCACGGGGGAGGGGGTAGTGAAGCTTTCTTT	CASSHGGGGSEAFF
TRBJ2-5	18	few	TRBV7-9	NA	TGTGCCAGCAGCTCAAGGGATGGGGCAGCTCAGGAGAGGGAGACCCAGTACTTC	CASSSRDGAAQERETQYF
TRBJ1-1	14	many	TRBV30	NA	TGTGCCTGGAGTGTACGGGCATCTAAAGCTGAAGCTTTCTTT	CAWSVRASKAEAFF
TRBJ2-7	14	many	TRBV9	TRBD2	TGTGCCAGCAGCGTAGAAGGCAGCGGGGGTAGGCAGTACTTC	CASSVEGSGGRQYF
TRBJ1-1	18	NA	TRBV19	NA	TGTGCCAGTAGGCCCCGGGTTCTTATCCGAGGGGAAAGCACTGAAGCTTTCTTT	CASRPRVLIRGESTEAFF
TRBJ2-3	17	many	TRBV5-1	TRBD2	TGCGCCAGCAGCGTAGGACTAGCGGGGGCTAGCACAGATACGCAGTATTTT	CASSVGLAGASTDTQYF